This TCR beta chain was sequenced in a study of T cells expressing NK-cell markers. The overall study: With respect to HCMV, most of the eight sequenced donors were seropositive, and one was seronegative.

Study-wide points: These clonotypes also led the CD3+CD56-NKG2C+ fraction in a handful of donors. In a group of 5 or 6 donors, dominant NKG2C+ clonotypes represented about 1.0-8% of CD8+ T cells.

Regarding this clonotype: What it recognizes is unknown.

Reprocessing the 5' RACE reads, TCRdb reports a single entry for every CDR3 protein and omits DNA. This repertoire includes 550,000 to 600,000 distinct CDR3 sequences. The sequenced sample was blood T cells: a sorted CD56 or NKG2C T cell subset, CD4+ or CD8+ T cells, or bulk PBMC T cells (not recorded which). The TCR sequence derives from a man aged 18 to 29 in good health.

CDR3 sequence: CASSLDPVDYSETQYF. V and J are TRBV5-1 and TRBJ2-5. The CDR3 consists of 16 residues. Germline CDR1 SGHRS, CDR2 YFSETQ.